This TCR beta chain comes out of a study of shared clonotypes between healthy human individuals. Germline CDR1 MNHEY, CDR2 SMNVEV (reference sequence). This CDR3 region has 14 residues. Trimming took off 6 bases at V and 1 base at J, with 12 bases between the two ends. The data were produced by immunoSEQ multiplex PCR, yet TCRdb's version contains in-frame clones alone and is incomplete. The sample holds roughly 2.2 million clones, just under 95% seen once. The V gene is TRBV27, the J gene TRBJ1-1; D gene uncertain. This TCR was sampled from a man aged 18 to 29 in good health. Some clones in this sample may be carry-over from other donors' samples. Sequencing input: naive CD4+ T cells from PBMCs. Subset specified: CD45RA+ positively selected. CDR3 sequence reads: CASSKLTPNTEAFF. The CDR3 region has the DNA TGTGCCAGCAGCAAACTGACCCCGAACACTGAAGCTTTCTTT.